The next 16 T cell receptor beta chains were all read from a single sample in a study of cytomegalovirus exposure and HLA in healthy donors. This PCR relied on a set of 60 Vbeta primers and 13 Jbeta primers. Profiled with immunoSEQ multiplex PCR; TCRdb holds only in-frame clones, not every one. The sample lists over 100,000 clones; around nine tenths were seen once. What was sequenced was PBMCs. Receptors originate from a woman aged 25 to 39 in good health and CMV-seronegative.

The V and J genes are TRBV7-9 and TRBJ2-2, with TRBD2 matching over 13 bases. J lost 0 bases, V lost 6 bases, and 10 bases had no gene match. Germline CDR1 and CDR2: SEHNR and FQNEAQ (reference sequence). This CDR3 spans 19 amino acids. CDR3 sequence (DNA): TGTGCCAGCAGAGAACGGACTAGCGGGAGAAGACCGAACACCGGGGAGCTGTTTTTT. Its translation: CASRERTSGRRPNTGELFF. Variable domain in full (rest from reference TRBV7-9 and TRBJ2-2): DTGVSQNPRHKITKRGQNVTFRCDPISEHNRLYWYRQTLGQGPEFLTYFQNEAQLEKSRLLSDRFSAERPKGSFSTLEIQRTEQGDSAMYLCASRERTSGRRPNTGELFFGEGSRLTVL.

This sequence joins TRBV13 and TRBJ2-7; 10 bases agree with TRBD2. Germline V gene data show CDR1 as PRHDT and CDR2 as FYEKMQ (reference sequence). With V trimmed by 5 bases and J by 1 base, 11 bases remained unmatched. The CDR3 sequence is 17 residues long. CDR3 coding DNA: TGTGCCAGCAGCACCACAGCTGGACTAGCGGAATCCTACGAGCAGTACTTC. Amino acid sequence: CASSTTAGLAESYEQYF. Supplemented by reference TRBV13 and TRBJ2-7, the full variable domain reads AAGVIQSPRHLIKEKRETATLKCYPIPRHDTVYWYQQGPGQDPQFLISFYEKMQSDKGSIPDRFSAQQFSDYHSELNMSSLELGDSALYFCASSTTAGLAESYEQYFGPGTRLTVT.

The chain combines TRBV27 with TRBJ2-5; TRBD1 might be the D (5 bases). The length of the CDR3 is 11 residues. Germline CDR1 is MNHEY and CDR2 is SMNVEV (reference sequence). Deletions cut 6 bases from V and 7 bases from J, with 9 bases between. The CDR3 coding sequence is TGTGCCAGCAGCACCCAGGGGACCCAGTACTTC. It is translated as CASSTQGTQYF.

The rearrangement links TRBV7-9 to TRBJ1-4; a possible D gene is TRBD1 (6 bases). Germline CDR1 SEHNR, CDR2 FQNEAQ (reference sequence). The V end was cut by 2 bases, the J end by 5 bases, with 12 bases between. This CDR3 contains 15 residues. The CDR3 sequence: CASSLLDRSNEKLFF. The CDR3 DNA reads as TGTGCCAGCAGCTTACTGGACAGAAGCAATGAAAAACTGTTTTTT. The full variable domain, rest sourced from reference TRBV7-9 and TRBJ1-4, is DTGVSQNPRHKITKRGQNVTFRCDPISEHNRLYWYRQTLGQGPEFLTYFQNEAQLEKSRLLSDRFSAERPKGSFSTLEIQRTEQGDSAMYLCASSLLDRSNEKLFFGSGTQLSVL.

The chain has TRBV7-9 and TRBJ2-1, with 9 bases that match TRBD2. Per the germline V gene, CDR1 is SEHNR and CDR2 is FQNEAQ (reference sequence). The CDR3 totals 16 residues. Trimming cost V 2 bases and J 4 bases; bases outside gene matches: 6. CDR3 protein: CASSLIPSGIYNEQFF. In DNA, the CDR3 is TGTGCCAGCAGCTTAATCCCTAGCGGGATATACAATGAGCAGTTCTTC.

This clone showed up just once. This rearrangement joins TRBV7-6 to TRBJ1-4, with D perhaps matching TRBD1 (6 bases). This CDR3 is built from 16 residues. Germline CDR1 and CDR2: SGHVS and FNYEAQ. V was clipped by 1 base and J by 8 bases, with 17 bases between them. Here the CDR3 reads CASSLGGGGAGEKLFF. The CDR3, as DNA: TGTGCCAGCAGCTTAGGAGGAGGGGGGGCCGGGGAAAAACTGTTTTTT.

The chain joins TRBV5-6 to TRBJ2-2; no firm D call. Between the trimmed V and J ends, which lost 1 base and 5 bases, there was a span of 9 bases. The CDR3 has 14 amino acids. Germline V lookup: CDR1 SGHDT, CDR2 YYEEEE. The CDR3 DNA reads as TGTGCCAGCAGCTTGACTACCGTTACCGGGGAGCTGTTTTTT. Translated, it gives CASSLTTVTGELFF. The full variable domain, its missing parts supplied by reference TRBV5-6 and TRBJ2-2, is DAGVTQSPTHLIKTRGQQVTLRCSPKSGHDTVSWYQQALGQGPQFIFQYYEEEERQRGNFPDRFSGHQFPNYSSELNVNALLLGDSALYLCASSLTTVTGELFFGEGSRLTVL.

In this sample, this clone turned up once. The gene calls are TRBV7-9 and TRBJ2-7, with 12 bases fitting TRBD2. The germline V gene encodes CDR1 SEHNR and CDR2 FQNEAQ (reference sequence). The CDR3 consists of 16 residues. Germline trimming cut 5 bases from V and 4 bases from J; bases unmatched to any gene: 9. CDR3 DNA: TGTGCCAGCAGCCCTACCCGACTAGCGGGGGAGTACGAGCAGTACTTC. It encodes CASSPTRLAGEYEQYF.

V usage is TRBV5-1 and J usage is TRBJ2-5, with TRBD2 matching 9 bases. The CDR3 is 15 amino acids. CDR1 is SGHRS and CDR2 is YFSETQ in the germline V gene. Losses at the gene ends were 4 bases for V and 5 bases for J; bases not matched to a gene: 9. The CDR3 reads CASSLERGEAETQYF. CDR3 bases: TGCGCCAGCAGCCTCGAGCGGGGGGAAGCCGAGACCCAGTACTTC.

This chain uses TRBV11-2 with TRBJ2-1; 10 bases fit TRBD2. The V segment lost 5 bases and the J segment 2 bases; nucleotides outside the gene matches: 6. Germline CDR1 and CDR2: SGHAT and FQNNGV. There are 16 residues in the CDR3. The CDR3 region is CASSLQLAGTYNEQFF. DNA for the CDR3: TGTGCCAGCAGCCTCCAACTAGCGGGGACCTACAATGAGCAGTTCTTC.

The chain links TRBV6-1 to TRBJ1-1, with D perhaps TRBD1 (5 bases). Germline lookup yields CDR1 MNHNS and CDR2 SASEGT. The CDR3 is 11 amino acids. Deletions cut 11 bases from V and 2 bases from J, with 9 bases between. The CDR3, as DNA: TGTGCCTCGGGGGACAACACTGAAGCTTTCTTT. It is translated as CASGDNTEAFF.

J is TRBJ2-1 and V is TRBV4-1, with D perhaps TRBD2 (5 bases). Trimming shortened V by 3 bases and J by 0 bases, and 9 bases separated the two germline ends. Looked up from germline, CDR1 is MGHRA and CDR2 is YSYEKL. The length of the CDR3 is 15 residues. This CDR3 reads CASSQRTLSYNEQFF. The CDR3 nucleotides are TGCGCCAGCAGCCAGAGGACTCTCTCCTACAATGAGCAGTTCTTC.

In this sample, this clone turned up once. The chain joins TRBV28 to TRBJ2-5; 13 bases agree with TRBD2. The ends lost 6 bases at V and 1 base at J; junction bases unmatched: 5. The CDR3 runs 16 residues. The germline CDR1 and CDR2 sequences are MDHEN and SYDVKM. The CDR3 region is CASSSWTSGSQETQYF. Written as DNA, the CDR3 is TGTGCCAGCAGCTCTTGGACTAGCGGGAGCCAAGAGACCCAGTACTTC.

The chain is built from TRBV7-3 and TRBJ1-1, with 7 bases lining up with TRBD1. J lost 2 bases, V lost 4 bases, and 7 bases had no gene match. Germline V gene data show CDR1 as SGHTA and CDR2 as FQGTGA. The CDR3 has 15 residues. CDR3 in amino acids: CASSSTGTANTEAFF. Written as DNA, the CDR3 is TGTGCCAGCAGCTCGACCGGGACAGCCAACACTGAAGCTTTCTTT.

Remarks on this clone: Other DNA sequences in this specimen translate into the identical CDR3. The rearrangement uses TRBV4-1 and TRBJ2-1; 8 bases line up with TRBD2. The CDR3 runs 17 residues. The germline gives CDR1 MGHRA, CDR2 YSYEKL. V trimming: 1 base; J trimming: 7 bases; junction bases outside the gene matches: 12. In nucleotides, the CDR3 is TGCGCCAGCAGCCAAGGCAAATGGGTCCCGGGGGGGAATGAGCAGTTCTTC. This translates into CASSQGKWVPGGNEQFF.

V is TRBV7-6 and J is TRBJ2-1; D possibly corresponds to TRBD1 (6 bases). Between the trimmed V and J ends, which lost 5 bases and 0 bases, there was a span of 17 bases. Germline-derived CDR1 and CDR2 are SGHVS and FNYEAQ. The CDR3 has 17 residues. The CDR3: CASSLQDSQPSYNEQFF. The CDR3, as DNA: TGTGCCAGCAGCCTACAGGACAGTCAGCCCTCCTACAATGAGCAGTTCTTC. Filled out from reference TRBV7-6 and TRBJ2-1, the complete variable domain reads GAGVSQSPRYKVTKRGQDVALRCDPISGHVSLYWYRQALGQGPEFLTYFNYEAQQDKSGLPNDRFSAERPEGSISTLTIQRTEQRDSAMYRCASSLQDSQPSYNEQFFGPGTRLTVL.